The clone carrying this TCR beta chain was recorded a few times. Germline lookup yields CDR1 SQVTM and CDR2 ANQGSEA. There are 13 residues in the CDR3. J gave up 4 bases and V 7 bases, and 7 bases lay outside the gene matches. The data were obtained in a study of blood T cell repertoires in COVID-19. Study-level background: The United States, Italy and Spain supplied acute and convalescent COVID-19 samples. Sources were T cells, B-cell-depleted T cells, or PBMCs; the material itself was cDNA or gDNA.

In the authors' methods: Estimation of nucleated cell counts relied on the amplification of reference gene primers. The repertoire was sequenced with immunoSEQ multiplex PCR; TCRdb's copy has only in-frame clones and lacks some. V, J and clone size derive from that table, while D and trimming were established from the DNA sequence. Found here are about 180,000 clones, roughly 88% of them singletons; the top ten hold under 3.5%. The clonotype comes from a man in his fifties or sixties with acute or convalescent COVID-19. The sequencing input was peripheral blood. The rearrangement joins TRBV29-1 to TRBJ2-1, with 7 bases identical to TRBD1. As DNA, the CDR3 is TGCAGCGCCCGACAGGGTGGGTACAATGAGCAGTTCTTC. Translation gives CSARQGGYNEQFF.